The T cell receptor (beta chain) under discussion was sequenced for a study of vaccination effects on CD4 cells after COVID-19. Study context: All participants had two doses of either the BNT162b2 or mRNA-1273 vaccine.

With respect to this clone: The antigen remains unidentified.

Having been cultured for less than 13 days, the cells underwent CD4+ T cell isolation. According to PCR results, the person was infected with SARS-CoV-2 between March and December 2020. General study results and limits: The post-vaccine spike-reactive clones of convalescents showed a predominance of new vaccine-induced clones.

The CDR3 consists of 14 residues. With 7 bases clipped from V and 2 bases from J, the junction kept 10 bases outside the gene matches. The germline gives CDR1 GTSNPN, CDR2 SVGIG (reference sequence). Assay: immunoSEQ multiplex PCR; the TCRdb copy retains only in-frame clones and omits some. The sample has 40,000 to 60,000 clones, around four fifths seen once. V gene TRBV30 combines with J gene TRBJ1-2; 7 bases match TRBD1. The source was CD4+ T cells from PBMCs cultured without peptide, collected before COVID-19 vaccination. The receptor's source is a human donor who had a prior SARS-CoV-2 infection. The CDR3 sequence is CAFGRGTVNYGYTF. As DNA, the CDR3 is TGTGCCTTTGGGCGCGGGACAGTAAACTATGGCTACACCTTC.